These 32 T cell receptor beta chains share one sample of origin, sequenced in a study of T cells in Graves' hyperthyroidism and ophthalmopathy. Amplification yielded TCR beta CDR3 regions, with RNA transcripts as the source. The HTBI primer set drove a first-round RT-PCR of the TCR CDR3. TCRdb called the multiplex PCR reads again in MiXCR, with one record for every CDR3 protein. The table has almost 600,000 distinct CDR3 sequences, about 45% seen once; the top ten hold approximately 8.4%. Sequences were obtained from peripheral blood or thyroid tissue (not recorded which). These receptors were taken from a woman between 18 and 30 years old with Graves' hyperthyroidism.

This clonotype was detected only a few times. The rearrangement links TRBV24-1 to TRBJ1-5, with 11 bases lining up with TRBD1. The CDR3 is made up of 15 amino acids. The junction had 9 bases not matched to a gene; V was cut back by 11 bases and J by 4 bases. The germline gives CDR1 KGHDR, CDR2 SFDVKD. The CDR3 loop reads CASSEGQGVNQPQHF. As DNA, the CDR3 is TGTGCCAGCAGCGAGGGACAGGGGGTTAATCAGCCCCAGCATTTT.

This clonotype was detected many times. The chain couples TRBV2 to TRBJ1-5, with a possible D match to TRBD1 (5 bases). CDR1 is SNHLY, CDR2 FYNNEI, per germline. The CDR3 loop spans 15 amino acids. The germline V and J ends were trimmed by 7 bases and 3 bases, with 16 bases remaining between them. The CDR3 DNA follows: TGTGCCAGCACGGAGGGGTCGGGCGACAATCAGCCCCAGCATTTT. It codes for CASTEGSGDNQPQHF.

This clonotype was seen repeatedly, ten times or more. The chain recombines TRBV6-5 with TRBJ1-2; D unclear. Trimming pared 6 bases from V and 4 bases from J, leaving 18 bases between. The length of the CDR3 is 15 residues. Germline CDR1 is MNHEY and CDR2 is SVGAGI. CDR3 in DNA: TGTGCCAGCAGCACGTTTAGTCCTCGGGGCTATGGCTACACCTTC. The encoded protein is CASSTFSPRGYGYTF.

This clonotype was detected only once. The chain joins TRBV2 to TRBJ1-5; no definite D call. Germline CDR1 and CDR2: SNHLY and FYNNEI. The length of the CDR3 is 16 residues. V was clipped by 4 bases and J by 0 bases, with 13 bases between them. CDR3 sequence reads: CASSARTAYSNQPQHF. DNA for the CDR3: TGTGCCAGCAGTGCAAGGACGGCGTATAGCAATCAGCCCCAGCATTTT.

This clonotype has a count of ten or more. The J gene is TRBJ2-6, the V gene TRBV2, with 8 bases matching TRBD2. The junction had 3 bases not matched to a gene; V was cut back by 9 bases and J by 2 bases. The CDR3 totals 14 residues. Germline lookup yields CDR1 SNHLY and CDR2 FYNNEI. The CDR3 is CASSGLAGANVLTF. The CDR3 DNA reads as TGTGCCAGTTCGGGACTAGCTGGGGCCAACGTCCTGACTTTC.

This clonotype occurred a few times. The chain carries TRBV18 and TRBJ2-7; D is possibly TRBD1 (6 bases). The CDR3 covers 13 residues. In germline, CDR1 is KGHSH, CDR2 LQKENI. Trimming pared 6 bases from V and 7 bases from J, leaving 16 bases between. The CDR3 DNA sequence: TGTGCCAGCTCTCAGACAGGTGAAGGGGAGCAGTACTTC. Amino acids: CASSQTGEGEQYF.

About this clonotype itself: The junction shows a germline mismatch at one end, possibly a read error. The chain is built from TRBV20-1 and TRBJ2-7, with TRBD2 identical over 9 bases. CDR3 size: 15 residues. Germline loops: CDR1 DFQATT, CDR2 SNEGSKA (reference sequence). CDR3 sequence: CSARLAGAWDNEQNF. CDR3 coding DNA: TGCAGTGCTAGATTAGCGGGAGCGTGGGACAATGAGCAGAACTTC.

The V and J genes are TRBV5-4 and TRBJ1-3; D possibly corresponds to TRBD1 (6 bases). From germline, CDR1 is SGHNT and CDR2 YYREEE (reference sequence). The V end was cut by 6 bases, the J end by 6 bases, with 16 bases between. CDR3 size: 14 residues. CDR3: CASTKPGGLNTIYF. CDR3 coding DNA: TGTGCCAGCACCAAACCGGGGGGGCTAAACACCATATATTTT. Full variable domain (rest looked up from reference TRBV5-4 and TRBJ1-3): ETGVTQSPTHLIKTRGQQVTLRCSSQSGHNTVSWYQQALGQGPQFIFQYYREEENGRGNFPPRFSGLQFPNYSSELNVNALELDDSALYLCASTKPGGLNTIYFGEGSWLTVV.

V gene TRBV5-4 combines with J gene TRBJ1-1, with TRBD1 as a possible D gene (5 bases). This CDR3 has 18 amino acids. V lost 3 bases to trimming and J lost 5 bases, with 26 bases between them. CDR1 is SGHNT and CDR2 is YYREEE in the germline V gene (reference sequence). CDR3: CASSSRTSVNTGGTEAFF. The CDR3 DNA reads TGTGCCAGCAGCTCCAGGACTAGCGTGAACACCGGGGGGACTGAAGCTTTCTTT. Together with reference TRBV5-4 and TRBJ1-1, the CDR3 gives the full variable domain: ETGVTQSPTHLIKTRGQQVTLRCSSQSGHNTVSWYQQALGQGPQFIFQYYREEENGRGNFPPRFSGLQFPNYSSELNVNALELDDSALYLCASSSRTSVNTGGTEAFFGQGTRLTVV.

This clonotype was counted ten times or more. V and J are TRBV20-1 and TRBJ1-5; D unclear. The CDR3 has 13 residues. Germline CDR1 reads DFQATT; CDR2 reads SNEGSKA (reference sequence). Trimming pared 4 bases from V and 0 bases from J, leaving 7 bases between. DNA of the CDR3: TGCAGTGCTACTGACGGTAGCAATCAGCCCCAGCATTTT. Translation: CSATDGSNQPQHF.

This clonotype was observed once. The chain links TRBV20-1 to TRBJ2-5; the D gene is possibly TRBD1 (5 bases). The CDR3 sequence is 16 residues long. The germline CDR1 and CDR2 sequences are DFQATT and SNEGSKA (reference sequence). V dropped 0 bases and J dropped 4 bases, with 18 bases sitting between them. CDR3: CSARDPSAGRGETQYF. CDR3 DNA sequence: TGCAGTGCTAGAGATCCCTCGGCAGGGCGTGGAGAGACCCAGTACTTC.

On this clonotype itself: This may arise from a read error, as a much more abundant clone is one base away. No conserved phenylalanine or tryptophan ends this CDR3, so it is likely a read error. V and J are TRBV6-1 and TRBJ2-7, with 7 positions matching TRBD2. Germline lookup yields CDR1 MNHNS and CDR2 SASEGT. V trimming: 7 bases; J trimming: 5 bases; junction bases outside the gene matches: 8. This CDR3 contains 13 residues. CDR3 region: CASIVAGDHEQYL. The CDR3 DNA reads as TGTGCCAGCATTGTGGCGGGAGACCACGAGCAGTACCTC.

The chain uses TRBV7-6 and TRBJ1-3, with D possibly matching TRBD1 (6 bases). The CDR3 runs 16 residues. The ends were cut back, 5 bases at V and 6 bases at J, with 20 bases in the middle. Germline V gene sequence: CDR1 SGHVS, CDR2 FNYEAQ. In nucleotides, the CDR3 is TGTGCCAGCAGCCACGGGGCAACAGGGCGAGTAAACACCATATATTTT. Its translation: CASSHGATGRVNTIYF. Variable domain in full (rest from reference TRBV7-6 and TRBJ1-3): GAGVSQSPRYKVTKRGQDVALRCDPISGHVSLYWYRQALGQGPEFLTYFNYEAQQDKSGLPNDRFSAERPEGSISTLTIQRTEQRDSAMYRCASSHGATGRVNTIYFGEGSWLTVV.

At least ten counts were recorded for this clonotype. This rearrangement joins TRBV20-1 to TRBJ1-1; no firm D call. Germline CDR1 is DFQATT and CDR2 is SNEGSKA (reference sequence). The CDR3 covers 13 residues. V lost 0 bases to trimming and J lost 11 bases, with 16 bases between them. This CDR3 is CSARDRSVLAAFF. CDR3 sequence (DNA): TGCAGTGCTAGAGATCGGTCCGTCCTGGCGGCTTTCTTT.

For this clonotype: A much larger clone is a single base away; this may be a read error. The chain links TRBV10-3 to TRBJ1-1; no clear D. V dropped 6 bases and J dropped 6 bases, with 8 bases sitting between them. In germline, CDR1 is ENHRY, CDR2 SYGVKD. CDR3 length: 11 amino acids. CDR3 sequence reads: CAISSNAEAFF. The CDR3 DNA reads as TGTGCCATCAGCTCCAATGCTGAAGCTTTCTTT.

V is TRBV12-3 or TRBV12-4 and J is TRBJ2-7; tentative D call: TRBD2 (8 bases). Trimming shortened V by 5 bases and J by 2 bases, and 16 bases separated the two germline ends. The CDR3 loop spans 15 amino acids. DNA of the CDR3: TGTGCCAGCAGTCCCGGGGGGGGGACAGCCTACGAGCAGTACTTC. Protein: CASSPGGGTAYEQYF.

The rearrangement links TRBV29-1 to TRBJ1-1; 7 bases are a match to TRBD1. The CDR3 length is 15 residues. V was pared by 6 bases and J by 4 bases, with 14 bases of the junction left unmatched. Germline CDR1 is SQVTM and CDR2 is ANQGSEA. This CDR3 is CSVATGDEGSTEAFF. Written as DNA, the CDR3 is TGCAGCGTAGCCACAGGGGATGAGGGTAGCACTGAAGCTTTCTTT.

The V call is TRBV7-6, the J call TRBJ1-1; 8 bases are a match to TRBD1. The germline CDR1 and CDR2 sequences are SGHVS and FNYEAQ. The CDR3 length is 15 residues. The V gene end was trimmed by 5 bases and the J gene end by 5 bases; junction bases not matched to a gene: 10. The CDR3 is CASSQLNRGWTEAFF. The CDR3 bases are TGTGCCAGCAGCCAACTCAACAGGGGGTGGACTGAAGCTTTCTTT.

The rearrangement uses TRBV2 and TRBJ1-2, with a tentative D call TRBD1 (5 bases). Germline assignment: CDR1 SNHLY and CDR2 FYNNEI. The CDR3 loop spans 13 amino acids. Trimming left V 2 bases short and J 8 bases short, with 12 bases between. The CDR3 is CASSERQHGGYTF. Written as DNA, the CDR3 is TGTGCCAGCAGTGAACGACAGCATGGCGGCTACACCTTC.

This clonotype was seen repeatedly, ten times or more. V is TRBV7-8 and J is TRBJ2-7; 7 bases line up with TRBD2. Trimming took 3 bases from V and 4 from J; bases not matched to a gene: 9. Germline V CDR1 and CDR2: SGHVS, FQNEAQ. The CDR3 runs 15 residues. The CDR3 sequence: CASSLSETSWYEQYF. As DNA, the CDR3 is TGTGCCAGCAGCTTGTCCGAGACTAGCTGGTACGAGCAGTACTTC.

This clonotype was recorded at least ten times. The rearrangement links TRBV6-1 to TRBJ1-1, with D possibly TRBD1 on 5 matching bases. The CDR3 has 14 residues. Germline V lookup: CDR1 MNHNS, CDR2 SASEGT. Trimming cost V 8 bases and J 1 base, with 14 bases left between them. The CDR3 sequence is CASRGDGANTEAFF. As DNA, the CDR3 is TGTGCCAGCCGAGGGGACGGTGCGAACACTGAAGCTTTCTTT.

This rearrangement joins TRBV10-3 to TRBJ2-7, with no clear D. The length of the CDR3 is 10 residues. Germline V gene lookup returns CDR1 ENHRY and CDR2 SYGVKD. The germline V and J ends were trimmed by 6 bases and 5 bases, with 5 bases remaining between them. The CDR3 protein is CAISTDEQYF. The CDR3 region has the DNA TGTGCCATCAGCACTGACGAGCAGTACTTC.

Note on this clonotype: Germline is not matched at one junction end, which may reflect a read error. CDR3 protein: CAGSEATSGTYEQYF. The CDR3 nucleotides are TGTGCCGGCAGTGAAGCTACTAGCGGCACCTACGAGCAGTACTTC. V and J are TRBV6-1 and TRBJ2-7; 8 bases are a match to TRBD2. There are 15 residues in the CDR3. The germline CDR1 and CDR2 sequences are MNHNS and SASEGT.

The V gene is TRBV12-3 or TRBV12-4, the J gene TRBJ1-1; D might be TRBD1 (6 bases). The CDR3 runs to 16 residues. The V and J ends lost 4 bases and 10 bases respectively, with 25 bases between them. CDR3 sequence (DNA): TGTGCCAGCAGTTCCCTGCGGACTGGGGGCAATGTAAGAGCTTTCTTT. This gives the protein CASSSLRTGGNVRAFF.

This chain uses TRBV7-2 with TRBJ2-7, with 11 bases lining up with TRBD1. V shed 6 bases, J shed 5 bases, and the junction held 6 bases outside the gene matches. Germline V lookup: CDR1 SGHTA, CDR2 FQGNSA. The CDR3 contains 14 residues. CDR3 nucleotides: TGTGCCAGCAGTTTCCGGGACAGGGGGGACGAGCAGTACTTC. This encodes CASSFRDRGDEQYF.

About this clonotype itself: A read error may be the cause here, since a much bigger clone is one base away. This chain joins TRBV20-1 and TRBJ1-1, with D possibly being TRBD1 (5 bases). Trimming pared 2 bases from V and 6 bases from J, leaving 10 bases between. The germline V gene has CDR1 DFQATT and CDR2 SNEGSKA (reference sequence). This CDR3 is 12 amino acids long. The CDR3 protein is CSARPSGAEAFF. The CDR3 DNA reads TGCAGTGCTAGACCCTCGGGGGCTGAAGCTTTCTTT.

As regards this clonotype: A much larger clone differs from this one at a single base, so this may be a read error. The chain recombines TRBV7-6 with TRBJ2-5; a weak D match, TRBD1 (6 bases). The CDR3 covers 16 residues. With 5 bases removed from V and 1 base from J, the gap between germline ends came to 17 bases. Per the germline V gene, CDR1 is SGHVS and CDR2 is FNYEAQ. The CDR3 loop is CASSRDTPLGQETQYF. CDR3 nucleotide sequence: TGTGCCAGCAGCCGGGACACACCTTTAGGCCAAGAGACCCAGTACTTC.

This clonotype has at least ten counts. In DNA, the CDR3 is TGTGCTAGTGGTTTGGTGGAGCCCCAGCATTTT. Amino acid sequence: CASGLVEPQHF. This rearrangement joins TRBV12-5 to TRBJ1-5; D is ambiguous. The ends were cut back, 0 bases at V and 8 bases at J, with 2 bases in the middle. This CDR3 contains 11 residues. The germline V gene encodes CDR1 LGHNT and CDR2 FRNRAP.

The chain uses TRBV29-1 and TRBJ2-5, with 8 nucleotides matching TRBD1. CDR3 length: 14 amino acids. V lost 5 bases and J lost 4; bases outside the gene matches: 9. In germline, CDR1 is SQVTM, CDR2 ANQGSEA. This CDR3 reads CSVTDRAGRETQYF. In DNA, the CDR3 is TGCAGCGTTACGGACAGGGCGGGGAGAGAGACCCAGTACTTC.

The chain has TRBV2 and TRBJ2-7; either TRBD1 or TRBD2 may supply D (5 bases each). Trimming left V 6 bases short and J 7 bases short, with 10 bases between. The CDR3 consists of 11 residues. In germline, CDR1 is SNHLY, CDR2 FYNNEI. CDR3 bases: TGTGCCAGCAGGGGGGTGTTAGAGCAGTACTTC. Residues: CASRGVLEQYF.

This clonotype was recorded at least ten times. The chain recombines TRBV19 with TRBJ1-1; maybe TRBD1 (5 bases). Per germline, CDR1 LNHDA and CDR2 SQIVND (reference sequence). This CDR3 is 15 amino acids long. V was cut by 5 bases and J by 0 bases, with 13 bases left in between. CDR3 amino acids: CASSAQVGVNTEAFF. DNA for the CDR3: TGTGCCAGTAGTGCACAGGTTGGGGTGAACACTGAAGCTTTCTTT.

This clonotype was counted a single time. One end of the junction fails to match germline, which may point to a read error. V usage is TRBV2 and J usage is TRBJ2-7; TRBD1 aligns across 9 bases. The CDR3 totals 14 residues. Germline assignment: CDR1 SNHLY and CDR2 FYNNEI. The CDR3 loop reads CARSYRDRVYGQYF. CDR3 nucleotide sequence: TGTGCTAGATCCTACCGGGACAGGGTGTACGGGCAGTACTTC. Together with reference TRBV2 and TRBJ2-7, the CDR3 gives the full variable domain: EPEVTQTPSHQVTQMGQEVILRCVPISNHLYFYWYRQILGQKVEFLVSFYNNEISEKSEIFDDQFSVERPDGSNFTLKIRSTKLEDSAMYFCARSYRDRVYGQYFGPGTRLTVT.